This T cell receptor beta chain was obtained from a study of tumor-infiltrating lymphocytes in localized non-small cell lung cancer. About the research overall: Several tumor histologies, both smoking statuses, and some post-neoadjuvant chemotherapy samples were included. Resected tumor was paired with non-adjacent uninvolved lung from the same patient.

Sequencing used immunoSEQ multiplex PCR; TCRdb keeps in-frame clones, though not all of them. The sample holds approximately 15,000 clones, roughly three quarters seen once. Trimming took 3 bases from V and 7 from J, leaving 8 bases between them. Germline loops: CDR1 DFQATT, CDR2 SNEGSKA (reference sequence). The CDR3 contains 11 residues. About this clone itself: Its antigen is unknown.

Findings and caveats of the study: No link was found between tumor T-cell fraction and recurrence-free survival.

This sequence joins TRBV20-1 and TRBJ2-3; possibly TRBD2 for D (5 bases). Input material: lung tumor tissue. The TCR was taken from a human donor with non-small cell lung cancer. The CDR3 loop reads CSASNGNTQYF. The CDR3 coding sequence is TGCAGTGCTAGTAACGGGAATACGCAGTATTTT.